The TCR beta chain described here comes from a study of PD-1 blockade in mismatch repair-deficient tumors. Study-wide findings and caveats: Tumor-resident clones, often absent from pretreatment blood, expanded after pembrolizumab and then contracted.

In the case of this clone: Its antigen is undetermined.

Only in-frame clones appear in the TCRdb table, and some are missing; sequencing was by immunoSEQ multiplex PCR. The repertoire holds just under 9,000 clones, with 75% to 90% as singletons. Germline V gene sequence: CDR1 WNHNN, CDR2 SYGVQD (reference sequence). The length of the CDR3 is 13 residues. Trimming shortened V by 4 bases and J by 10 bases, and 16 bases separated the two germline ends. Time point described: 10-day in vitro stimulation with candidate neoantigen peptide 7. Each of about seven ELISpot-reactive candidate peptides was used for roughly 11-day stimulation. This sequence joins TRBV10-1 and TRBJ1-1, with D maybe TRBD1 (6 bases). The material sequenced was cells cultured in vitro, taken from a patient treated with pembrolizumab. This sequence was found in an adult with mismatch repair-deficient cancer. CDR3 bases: TGCGCCAGCAGTGGGACAGACATCCAGGGAGCTTTCTTT. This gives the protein CASSGTDIQGAFF.